This T cell receptor beta chain was sequenced during a study of T cells after yellow fever vaccination. Study summary: SMART-Seq v4 Ultra Low Input prepared the low-cell-number fractions. Whole-study results and caveats: There was a possibility that FACS-sorted repertoires contained abundant clonotypes contaminating from the bulk population.

This clonotype was observed many times. The antigen is unknown. TCRdb called the 5' RACE reads again in MiXCR, with one record for every CDR3 protein. The sample records 170,000 or so distinct CDR3 sequences, about 6.2% being singletons. The CDR3 consists of 14 residues. The J gene is TRBJ2-1, the V gene TRBV21-1; the table's D gene call, TRBD1, was not cross checked with the DNA. TRBV21-1 is reported as a pseudogene. The sequence was obtained from a man aged 18 to 35 who received the YFV17D yellow fever vaccine. The source material was CD4+ T cells sorted from PBMCs, sampled on the day of the first yellow fever vaccination. Here the CDR3 reads CASSKGELDNEQFF. The CDR3 nucleotides are TGTGCCAGCAGCAAGGGGGAGTTGGACAATGAGCAGTTCTTC.